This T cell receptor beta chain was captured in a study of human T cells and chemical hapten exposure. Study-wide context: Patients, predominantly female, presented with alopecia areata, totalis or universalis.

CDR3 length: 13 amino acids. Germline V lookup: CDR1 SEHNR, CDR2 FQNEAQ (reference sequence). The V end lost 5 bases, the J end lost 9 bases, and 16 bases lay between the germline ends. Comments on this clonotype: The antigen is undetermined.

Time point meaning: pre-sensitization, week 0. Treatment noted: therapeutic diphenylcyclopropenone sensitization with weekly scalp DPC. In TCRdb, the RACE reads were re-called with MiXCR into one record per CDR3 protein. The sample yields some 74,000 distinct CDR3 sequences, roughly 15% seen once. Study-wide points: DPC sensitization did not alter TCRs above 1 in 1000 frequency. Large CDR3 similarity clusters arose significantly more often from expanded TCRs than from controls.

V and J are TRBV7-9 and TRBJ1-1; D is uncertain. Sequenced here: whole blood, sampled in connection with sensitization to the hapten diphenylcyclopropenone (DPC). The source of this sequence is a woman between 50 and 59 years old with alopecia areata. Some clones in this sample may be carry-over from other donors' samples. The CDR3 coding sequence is TGTGCCAGCAGCGAATCCGGGTTTCCAAAAGCTTTCTTT. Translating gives CASSESGFPKAFF. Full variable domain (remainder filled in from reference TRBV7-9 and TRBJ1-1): DTGVSQNPRHKITKRGQNVTFRCDPISEHNRLYWYRQTLGQGPEFLTYFQNEAQLEKSRLLSDRFSAERPKGSFSTLEIQRTEQGDSAMYLCASSESGFPKAFFGQGTRLTVV.